The clone carrying this T cell receptor (beta chain) was picked up a small number of times. Its antigen is still unknown. The sample carries other DNA sequences with the same CDR3. Over several immunoSEQ plates, each subset's genomic DNA was distributed in even portions. Sequenced by immunoSEQ multiplex PCR; TCRdb stores in-frame clones only, minus some. Among a few million clones listed, over 85% were seen once. Healthy and HIV-negative, the adult donors had no recent acute infections or vaccinations. Partitioning of CD4+ cells yielded a CD45RA+ naive subset and a CD45RA-negative memory subset. The record originates from a study of shared clonotypes between healthy human individuals. Study-wide points: The study found lower generation probabilities in non-shared clonotypes than in those shared by all four donors.

The germline V gene encodes CDR1 KGHSH and CDR2 LQKENI. The J segment lost 0 bases and the V segment lost 1 base, leaving 5 bases of the junction unmatched. The CDR3 runs to 17 residues. The chain couples TRBV18 to TRBJ1-1, with 10 bases that match TRBD1. The sample was naive CD4+ T cells sorted from blood. The subset: CD45RA+ positively selected. The sequence was obtained from a man aged 18-30 years in good health. The CDR3 DNA reads as TGTGCCAGCTCACCACGGACAGGGGGGAGCATGAACACTGAAGCTTTCTTT. Its translation is CASSPRTGGSMNTEAFF.